The subject of this entry is one T cell receptor beta chain. This entry is derived from a study of technical replicates of blood from a few donors. This table comes from immunoSEQ multiplex PCR, and its TCRdb copy is limited to in-frame clones, with some not included. The sample shows 70,000 to 90,000 clones, approximately 94% of them seen only once. Germline V gene data show CDR1 as SGHRS and CDR2 as YFSETQ. This CDR3 is built from 15 residues. V gave up 1 base and J gave up 5 bases; unmatched junction bases: 7. The chain employs TRBV5-1 and TRBJ2-5; TRBD2 agrees at 8 bases. The sequenced material came from T cells isolated from PBMCs. This receptor was obtained from a human donor in good health. The chain's CDR3 is CASSLIREGGETQYF. DNA of the CDR3: TGCGCCAGCAGCTTGATCCGGGAGGGTGGGGAGACCCAGTACTTC.